Shown below are 21 T cell receptor beta chains from a single sample sequenced in a study of shared clonotypes between healthy human individuals. Data came from immunoSEQ multiplex PCR; TCRdb stores just in-frame clones and leaves some out. The sample carries about 2.4 million clones, roughly 92% recorded once. Specimen: naive CD4+ T cells sorted from blood. The subset here: CD45RA+ positively selected. The receptor source for this set is a man between 18 and 29 years old in good health.

This clone has only a few counts. The CDR3: CASSSTGRTNTEAFF. The CDR3 DNA reads TGTGCCAGCAGTTCCACGGGACGGACTAACACTGAAGCTTTCTTT. The chain carries TRBV27 and TRBJ1-1, with D tentatively TRBD1 (5 bases). The CDR3 contains 15 residues. Germline V lookup: CDR1 MNHEY, CDR2 SMNVEV (reference sequence). V was trimmed by 4 bases and J by 2 bases, leaving 14 bases between them.

The gene calls are TRBV10-1 and TRBJ2-2; 11 bases line up with TRBD1. This CDR3 has 18 amino acids. The junction had 3 bases not matched to a gene; V was cut back by 0 bases and J by 0 bases. Germline values: CDR1 WNHNN, CDR2 SYGVQD (reference sequence). For the CDR3, the DNA is TGCGCCAGCAGTGAGTCAGGGGGACAGGGGGCGAACACCGGGGAGCTGTTTTTT. Translated: CASSESGGQGANTGELFF.

The chain links TRBV18 to TRBJ1-2; D unresolved. Germline V CDR1 and CDR2: KGHSH, LQKENI. The CDR3 length is 16 residues. Trimming took off 0 bases at V and 0 bases at J, with 11 bases between the two ends. CDR3 loop: CASSPPLVPANYGYTF. For the CDR3, the DNA is TGTGCCAGCTCACCACCGTTAGTCCCCGCTAACTATGGCTACACCTTC.

The chain links TRBV5-6 to TRBJ2-7, with a tentative D call TRBD1 (6 bases). The CDR3 extends over 14 amino acids. Trimming took off 5 bases at V and 0 bases at J, with 12 bases between the two ends. CDR1 and CDR2 from the germline V gene are SGHDT and YYEEEE. The CDR3 region has the DNA TGTGCCAGCAGAACGACAGGTTCCTCCTACGAGCAGTACTTC. It yields the protein CASRTTGSSYEQYF.

For this clone: The same CDR3 arises from other DNA sequences in this sample as well. The chain recombines TRBV5-1 with TRBJ1-1; 9 bases are a match to TRBD1. With 7 bases clipped from V and 3 bases from J, the junction kept 4 bases outside the gene matches. Germline CDR1 reads SGHRS; CDR2 reads YFSETQ. CDR3 length: 13 residues. This CDR3 reads CASGRTGDTEAFF. CDR3 nucleotides: TGCGCCAGCGGGAGGACAGGGGACACTGAAGCTTTCTTT.

The chain links TRBV7-6 to TRBJ2-3; D gene ambiguous. Between the trimmed V and J ends, which lost 5 bases and 2 bases, there was a span of 8 bases. CDR3 length equals 13 residues. CDR1 is SGHVS, CDR2 FNYEAQ, per germline. For the CDR3, the DNA is TGTGCCAGCAGCGCCCGCAACACAGATACGCAGTATTTT. Amino acids: CASSARNTDTQYF.

The rearrangement uses TRBV12-5 and TRBJ2-5; the match to TRBD2 covers 7 bases. The V gene's germline CDR1 is LGHNT and CDR2 FRNRAP. This CDR3 is 14 amino acids long. V lost 7 bases and J lost 3; bases outside the gene matches: 8. CDR3 sequence: CASALSGFKETQYF. The DNA of the CDR3 is TGTGCTAGTGCTCTTAGCGGGTTTAAAGAGACCCAGTACTTC.

This chain joins TRBV28 and TRBJ1-2; no clear D. Germline V lookup: CDR1 MDHEN, CDR2 SYDVKM. The V end was cut by 3 bases, the J end by 0 bases, with 5 bases between. CDR3 length equals 13 residues. The CDR3 sequence: CASSFESNYGYTF. CDR3 coding DNA: TGTGCCAGCAGTTTTGAGTCTAACTATGGCTACACCTTC.

V usage is TRBV7-9 and J usage is TRBJ1-5; 7 bases line up with TRBD1. CDR1 and CDR2 (germline): SEHNR, FQNEAQ (reference sequence). The CDR3 length is 16 residues. The V and J ends lost 5 bases and 3 bases, in that order; junction bases with no gene match: 10. The CDR3 sequence: CASSASGTDFNQPQHF. DNA of the CDR3: TGTGCCAGCAGCGCCTCCGGGACAGACTTCAATCAGCCCCAGCATTTT.

This clone was counted a single time. The chain is built from TRBV5-1 and TRBJ1-3; TRBD1 is a possible D gene (6 bases). The V end lost 1 base, the J end lost 1 base, and 12 bases lay between the germline ends. CDR1 is SGHRS and CDR2 is YFSETQ in the germline V gene. This CDR3 contains 16 residues. For the CDR3, the DNA is TGCGCCAGCAGCTTGACAGGGTGGGAGTCTGGAAACACCATATATTTT. Its translation: CASSLTGWESGNTIYF.

The chain uses TRBV30 and TRBJ1-4, with TRBD1 matching 8 bases. V lost 0 bases, J lost 5 bases, and 2 bases stayed unmatched. Per the germline V gene, CDR1 is GTSNPN and CDR2 is SVGIG (reference sequence). The CDR3 sequence is 14 residues long. In DNA, the CDR3 is TGTGCCTGGAGTGTAAGACAGGGGAATGAAAAACTGTTTTTT. As protein: CAWSVRQGNEKLFF.

The chain couples TRBV5-1 to TRBJ2-5, with a weak D call TRBD2 (5 bases). The V end was cut by 5 bases, the J end by 10 bases, with 15 bases between. The CDR3 has 12 amino acids. Germline V gene lookup returns CDR1 SGHRS and CDR2 YFSETQ. CDR3 sequence reads: CASSRPTGDQYF. The CDR3 DNA sequence: TGCGCCAGCAGTCGACCGACCGGGGACCAGTACTTC.

The gene calls are TRBV14 and TRBJ1-2; a possible D gene is TRBD1 (5 bases). Looked up from germline, CDR1 is SGHDN and CDR2 is FVKESK. The V end was cut by 5 bases, the J end by 7 bases, with 20 bases between. The CDR3 consists of 15 residues. In DNA, the CDR3 is TGTGCCAGCAGCGATAAGGGACGGGTTTCGAGTGGCTACACCTTC. Translation: CASSDKGRVSSGYTF.

The rearrangement links TRBV5-1 to TRBJ2-7, with TRBD1 identical over 7 bases. The CDR3 has 14 amino acids. Germline V lookup: CDR1 SGHRS, CDR2 YFSETQ. V trimming: 4 bases; J trimming: 7 bases; junction bases outside the gene matches: 11. The CDR3 DNA is TGCGCCAGCAGCGATGGGGACAGATTGGGTGAGCAGTACTTC. Protein: CASSDGDRLGEQYF.

A remark on this clone: Different DNA sequences within this sample yield the same CDR3. This chain links TRBV5-1 with TRBJ2-3; 11 bases fit TRBD2. V dropped 3 bases and J dropped 3; count of bases not matched to a gene: 12. The CDR3 consists of 18 residues. Germline CDR1 SGHRS, CDR2 YFSETQ. The CDR3 DNA reads as TGCGCCAGCAGCTCGTCCGGAACTAGCGGGAGTGGGACAGATACGCAGTATTTT. It specifies CASSSSGTSGSGTDTQYF.

CDR3 sequence reads: CASSLGQGRAGELFF. In DNA, the CDR3 is TGTGCCAGCAGCTTGGGACAGGGGAGGGCCGGGGAGCTGTTTTTT. The chain couples TRBV5-5 to TRBJ2-2; D is perhaps TRBD1 (8 bases). The V end was cut by 0 bases, the J end by 6 bases, with 12 bases between. CDR1 SGHKS and CDR2 YYEKEE come from the germline V gene (reference sequence). The CDR3 extends over 15 amino acids. The variable domain in full, completed from reference TRBV5-5 and TRBJ2-2, reads DAGVTQSPTHLIKTRGQQVTLRCSPISGHKSVSWYQQVLGQGPQFIFQYYEKEERGRGNFPDRFSARQFPNYSSELNVNALLLGDSALYLCASSLGQGRAGELFFGEGSRLTVL.

The chain uses TRBV28 and TRBJ1-2; D uncertain. CDR1 is MDHEN, CDR2 SYDVKM, per germline. The CDR3 is 12 residues long. Trimming stripped 6 bases from V and 4 bases from J, with 9 bases between. The CDR3 sequence is CASRSPSYGYTF. CDR3 DNA sequence: TGTGCCAGCAGGAGCCCCAGCTATGGCTACACCTTC.

This rearrangement joins TRBV18 to TRBJ1-6; unclear D gene. The V gene lost 6 bases and the J gene lost 3 bases, with 9 bases spanning the gap. Germline CDR1 and CDR2: KGHSH and LQKENI. The CDR3 covers 14 residues. The CDR3 sequence is CASSPTSYNSPLHF. CDR3 sequence (DNA): TGTGCCAGCTCCCCAACCAGCTATAATTCACCCCTCCACTTT.

As to this clone: Within the sample, other DNA sequences also encode this same CDR3. V usage is TRBV5-1 and J usage is TRBJ2-1; TRBD1 matches at 11 bases. The germline gives CDR1 SGHRS, CDR2 YFSETQ. Trimming at V came to 0 bases and at J to 7 bases, leaving 0 bases not matched to a gene. The CDR3 covers 14 residues. The CDR3 nucleotides are TGCGCCAGCAGCTTGGGGGACAGGGGGAATGAGCAGTTCTTC. This gives the protein CASSLGDRGNEQFF.

This chain joins TRBV7-3 and TRBJ2-1, with a tentative D call TRBD2 (6 bases). This CDR3 has 14 amino acids. Germline CDR1 SGHTA, CDR2 FQGTGA. The V end was cut by 5 bases, the J end by 6 bases, with 14 bases between. This CDR3 reads CASSRTNSGNEQFF. CDR3 in DNA: TGTGCCAGCAGCCGAACCAATAGCGGCAATGAGCAGTTCTTC. Drawing the rest from reference TRBV7-3 and TRBJ2-1, the complete variable domain is GAGVSQTPSNKVTEKGKYVELRCDPISGHTALYWYRQSLGQGPEFLIYFQGTGAADDSGLPNDRFFAVRPEGSVSTLKIQRTERGDSAVYLCASSRTNSGNEQFFGPGTRLTVL.

The rearrangement joins TRBV7-9 to TRBJ2-7; possibly TRBD1 for D (6 bases). The CDR3 has 14 residues. Germline CDR1 is SEHNR and CDR2 is FQNEAQ (reference sequence). Trimming removed 4 bases from V and 5 bases from J, with 15 bases in between. The CDR3 loop reads CASSSTDSFHEQYF. CDR3 DNA: TGTGCCAGCAGCTCTACGGACAGTTTCCACGAGCAGTACTTC.